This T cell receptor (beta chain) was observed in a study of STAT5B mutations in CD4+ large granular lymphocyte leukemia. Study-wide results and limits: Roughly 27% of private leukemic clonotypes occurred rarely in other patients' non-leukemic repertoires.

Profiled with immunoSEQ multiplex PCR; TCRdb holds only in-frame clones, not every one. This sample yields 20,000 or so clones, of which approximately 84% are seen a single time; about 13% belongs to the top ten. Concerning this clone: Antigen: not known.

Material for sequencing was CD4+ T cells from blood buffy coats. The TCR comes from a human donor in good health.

The CDR3, as DNA: TGTGCCAGTAGGTCCGGGGGGCTGAACACTGAAGCTTTCTTT. Its translation: CASRSGGLNTEAFF. This chain links TRBV19 with TRBJ1-1, with a possible D match to TRBD1 (6 bases). The V end lost 6 bases, the J end lost 0 bases, and 11 bases lay between the germline ends. This CDR3 contains 14 residues. Germline CDR1 is LNHDA and CDR2 is SQIVND (reference sequence).